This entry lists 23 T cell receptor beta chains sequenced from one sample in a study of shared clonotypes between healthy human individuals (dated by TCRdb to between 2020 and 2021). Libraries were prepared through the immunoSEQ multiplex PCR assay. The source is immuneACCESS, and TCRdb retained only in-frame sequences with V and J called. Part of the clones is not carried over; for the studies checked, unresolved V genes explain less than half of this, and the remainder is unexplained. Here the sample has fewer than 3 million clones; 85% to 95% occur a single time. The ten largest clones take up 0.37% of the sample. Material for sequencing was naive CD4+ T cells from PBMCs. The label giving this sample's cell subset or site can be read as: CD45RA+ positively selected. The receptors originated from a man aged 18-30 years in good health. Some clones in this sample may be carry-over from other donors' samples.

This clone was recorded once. The CDR3 loop is CASSLAQGQGNIQYF. The CDR3 DNA reads as TGCGCCAGCAGCTTGGCGCAGGGACAGGGAAACATTCAGTACTTC. The chain couples TRBV5-1 to TRBJ2-4, with 9 positions matching TRBD1. Germline V gives CDR1 SGHRS, CDR2 YFSETQ. Trimming at V came to 0 bases and at J to 6 bases, leaving 4 bases not matched to a gene. The length of the CDR3 is 15 residues.

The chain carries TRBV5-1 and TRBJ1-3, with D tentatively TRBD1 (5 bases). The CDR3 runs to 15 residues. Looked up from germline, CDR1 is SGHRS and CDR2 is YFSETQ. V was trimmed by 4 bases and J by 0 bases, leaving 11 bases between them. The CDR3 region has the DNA TGCGCCAGCAGCCCGGAGGGGACCTCTGGAAACACCATATATTTT. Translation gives CASSPEGTSGNTIYF.

The CDR3 is CAGVAGRVGNEQFF. The CDR3 DNA reads TGTGCCGGAGTAGCGGGTCGGGTAGGGAATGAGCAGTTCTTC. The V call is TRBV30, the J call TRBJ2-1; 7 positions agree with TRBD2. Germline V gene lookup returns CDR1 GTSNPN and CDR2 SVGIG (reference sequence). CDR3 length: 14 amino acids. V lost 8 bases, J lost 7 bases, and 14 bases stayed unmatched.

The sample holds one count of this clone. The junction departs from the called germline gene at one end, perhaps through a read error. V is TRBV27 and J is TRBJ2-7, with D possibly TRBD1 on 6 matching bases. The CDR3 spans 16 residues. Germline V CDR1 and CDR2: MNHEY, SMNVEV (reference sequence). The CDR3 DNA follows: TGTGCCAGCAGCCCCCTAATGAGACAGGCAACCTACGGGCAGTACTTC. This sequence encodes CASSPLMRQATYGQYF.

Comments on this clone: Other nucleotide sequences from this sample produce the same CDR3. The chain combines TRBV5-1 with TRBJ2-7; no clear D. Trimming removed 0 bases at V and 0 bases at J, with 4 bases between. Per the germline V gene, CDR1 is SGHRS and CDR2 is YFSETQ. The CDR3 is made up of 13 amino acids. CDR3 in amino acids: CASSLEGSYEQYF. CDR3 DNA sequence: TGCGCCAGCAGCTTGGAAGGCTCCTACGAGCAGTACTTC.

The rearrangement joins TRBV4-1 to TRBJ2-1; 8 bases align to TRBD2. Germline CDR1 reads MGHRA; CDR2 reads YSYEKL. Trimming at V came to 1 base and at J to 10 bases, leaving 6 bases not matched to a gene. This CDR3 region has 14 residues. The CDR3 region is CASSQVASGQEQFF. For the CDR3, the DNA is TGCGCCAGCAGCCAAGTGGCTAGCGGGCAAGAGCAGTTCTTC.

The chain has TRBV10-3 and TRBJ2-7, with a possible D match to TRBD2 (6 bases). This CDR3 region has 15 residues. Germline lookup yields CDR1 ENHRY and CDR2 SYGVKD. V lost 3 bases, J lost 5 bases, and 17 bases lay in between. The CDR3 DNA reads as TGTGCCATCAGTGATTCCGGGAGCCTCCTTGACGAGCAGTACTTC. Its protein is CAISDSGSLLDEQYF.

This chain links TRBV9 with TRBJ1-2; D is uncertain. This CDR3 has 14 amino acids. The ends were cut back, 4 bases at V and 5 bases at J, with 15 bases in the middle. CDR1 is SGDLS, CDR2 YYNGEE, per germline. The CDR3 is CASSPMPSSYGYTF. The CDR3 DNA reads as TGTGCCAGCAGCCCTATGCCCAGCTCTTATGGCTACACCTTC.

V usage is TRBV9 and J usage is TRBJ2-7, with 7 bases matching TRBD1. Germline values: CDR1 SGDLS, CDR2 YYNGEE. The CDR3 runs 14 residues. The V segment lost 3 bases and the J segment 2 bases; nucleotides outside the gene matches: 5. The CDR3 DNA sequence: TGTGCCAGCAGCGCTTTTGGGACAGCCTACGAGCAGTACTTC. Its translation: CASSAFGTAYEQYF.

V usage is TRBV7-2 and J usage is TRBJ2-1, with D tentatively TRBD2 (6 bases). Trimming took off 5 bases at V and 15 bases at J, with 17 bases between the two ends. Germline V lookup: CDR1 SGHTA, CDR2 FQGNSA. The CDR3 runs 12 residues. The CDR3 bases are TGTGCCAGCAGCCTGGGACTTACCGCTGGGTTCTTC. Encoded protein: CASSLGLTAGFF.

In nucleotides, the CDR3 is TGTGCCAGTAGTATAGGTGGGCGGTTAAGCACCGGGGAGCTGTTTTTT. It specifies CASSIGGRLSTGELFF. The chain uses TRBV19 and TRBJ2-2; D remains ambiguous. The CDR3 is 16 amino acids. CDR1 and CDR2 from the germline V gene are LNHDA and SQIVND (reference sequence). V was cut by 1 base and J by 4 bases, with 13 bases left in between.

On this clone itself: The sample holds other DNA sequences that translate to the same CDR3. CDR3 coding DNA: TGTGCCAGCTATACCGGGACACGGAACACTGAAGCTTTCTTT. It encodes CASYTGTRNTEAFF. The rearrangement uses TRBV28 and TRBJ1-1, with D possibly being TRBD1 (6 bases). The CDR3 loop spans 14 amino acids. Germline V CDR1 and CDR2: MDHEN, SYDVKM. Trimming removed 8 bases from V and 1 base from J, with 14 bases in between.

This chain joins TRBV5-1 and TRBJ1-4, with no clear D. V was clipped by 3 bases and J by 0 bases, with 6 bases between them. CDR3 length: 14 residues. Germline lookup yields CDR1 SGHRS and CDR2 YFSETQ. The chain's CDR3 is CASSSSTTNEKLFF. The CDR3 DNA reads TGCGCCAGCAGCTCGTCCACAACTAATGAAAAACTGTTTTTT.

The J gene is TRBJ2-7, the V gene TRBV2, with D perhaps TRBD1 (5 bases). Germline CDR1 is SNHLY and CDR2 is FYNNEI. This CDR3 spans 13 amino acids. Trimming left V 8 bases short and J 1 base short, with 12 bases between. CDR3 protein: CASGAQGSYEQYF. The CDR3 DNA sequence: TGTGCCAGCGGGGCCCAAGGATCCTACGAGCAGTACTTC. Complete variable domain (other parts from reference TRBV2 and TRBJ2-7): EPEVTQTPSHQVTQMGQEVILRCVPISNHLYFYWYRQILGQKVEFLVSFYNNEISEKSEIFDDQFSVERPDGSNFTLKIRSTKLEDSAMYFCASGAQGSYEQYFGPGTRLTVT.

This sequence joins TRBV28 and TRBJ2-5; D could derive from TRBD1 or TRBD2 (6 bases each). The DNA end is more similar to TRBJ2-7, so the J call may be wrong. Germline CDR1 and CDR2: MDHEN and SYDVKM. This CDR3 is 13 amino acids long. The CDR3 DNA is TGTGCCAGCAAAGGGGGGCTTTCCTACGAGCAGTACTTC. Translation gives CASKGGLSYEQYF.

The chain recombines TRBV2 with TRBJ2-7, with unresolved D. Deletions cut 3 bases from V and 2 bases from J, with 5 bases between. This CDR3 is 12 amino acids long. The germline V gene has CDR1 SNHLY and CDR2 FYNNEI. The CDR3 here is CASSDMTYEQYF. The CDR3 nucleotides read TGTGCCAGCAGTGATATGACCTACGAGCAGTACTTC.

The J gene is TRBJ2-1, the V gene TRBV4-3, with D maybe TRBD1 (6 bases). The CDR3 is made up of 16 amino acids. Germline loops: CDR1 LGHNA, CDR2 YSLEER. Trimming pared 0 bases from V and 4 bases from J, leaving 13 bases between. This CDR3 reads CASSQDPERGYNEQFF. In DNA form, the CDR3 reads TGCGCCAGCAGCCAAGATCCGGAGAGGGGGTACAATGAGCAGTTCTTC.

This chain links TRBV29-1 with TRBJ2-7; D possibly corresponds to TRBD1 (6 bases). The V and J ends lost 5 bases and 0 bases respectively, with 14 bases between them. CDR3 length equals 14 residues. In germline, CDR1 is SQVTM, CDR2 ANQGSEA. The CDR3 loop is CSVQTGTHSYEQYF. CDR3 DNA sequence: TGCAGCGTTCAAACCGGGACACACTCCTACGAGCAGTACTTC.

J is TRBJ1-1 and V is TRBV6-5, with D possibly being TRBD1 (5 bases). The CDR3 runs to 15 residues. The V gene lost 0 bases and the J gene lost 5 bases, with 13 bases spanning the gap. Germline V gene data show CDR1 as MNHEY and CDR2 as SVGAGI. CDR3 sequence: CASSYSSQGGTEAFF. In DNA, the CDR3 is TGTGCCAGCAGTTACTCCAGCCAGGGAGGGACTGAAGCTTTCTTT.

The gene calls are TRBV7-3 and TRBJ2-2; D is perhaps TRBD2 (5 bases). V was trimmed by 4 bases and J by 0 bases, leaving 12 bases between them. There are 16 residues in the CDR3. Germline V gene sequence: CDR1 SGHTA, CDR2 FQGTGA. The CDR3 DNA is TGTGCCAGCAGCTCACGACTACTGGCGAACACCGGGGAGCTGTTTTTT. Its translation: CASSSRLLANTGELFF.

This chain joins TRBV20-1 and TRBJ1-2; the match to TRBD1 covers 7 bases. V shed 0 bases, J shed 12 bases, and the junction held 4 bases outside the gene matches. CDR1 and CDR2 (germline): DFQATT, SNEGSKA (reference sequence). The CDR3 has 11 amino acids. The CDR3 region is CSARDRTGHTF. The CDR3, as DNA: TGCAGTGCTAGAGATAGGACAGGCCACACCTTC.

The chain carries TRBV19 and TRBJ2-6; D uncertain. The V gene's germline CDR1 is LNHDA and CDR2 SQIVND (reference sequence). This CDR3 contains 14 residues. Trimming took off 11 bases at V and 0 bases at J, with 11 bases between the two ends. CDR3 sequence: CALSPGSGANVLTF. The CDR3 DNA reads TGTGCCCTCAGCCCCGGCTCTGGGGCCAACGTCCTGACTTTC.

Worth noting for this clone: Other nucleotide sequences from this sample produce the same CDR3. CDR3 protein: CASSLEGGLSYNEQFF. The CDR3 nucleotides read TGCGCCAGCAGCTTGGAAGGGGGCCTATCCTACAATGAGCAGTTCTTC. The chain links TRBV5-1 to TRBJ2-1; TRBD1 agrees at 7 bases. The CDR3 totals 16 residues. Per germline, CDR1 SGHRS and CDR2 YFSETQ. Germline trimming cut 0 bases from V and 1 base from J; bases unmatched to any gene: 4. The full variable domain, completed using reference TRBV5-1 and TRBJ2-1, is KAGVTQTPRYLIKTRGQQVTLSCSPISGHRSVSWYQQTPGQGLQFLFEYFSETQRNKGNFPGRFSGRQFSNSRSEMNVSTLELGDSALYLCASSLEGGLSYNEQFFGPGTRLTVL.